This T cell receptor beta chain was observed in a study of blood T cell repertoires in COVID-19. Looking at the study overall: From the United States, Italy and Spain came samples of acute and convalescent COVID-19.

Clones were read by immunoSEQ multiplex PCR, and TCRdb kept only the in-frame ones, dropping some. The sample lists about 350,000 clones, about nine tenths occurring once. The age range of participants was about 18 to 95 years, with residence in about two dozen US areas. Cohort allocation depended upon clinical history that participants reported. All exposed participants met a person with COVID-19 within 2 weeks before entering the study. This sequence was found in a woman aged 25 to 39 who had been exposed to COVID-19. Sequencing was performed on PBMCs or T cells enriched from blood (not recorded which).

In nucleotides, the CDR3 is TGTGCCAGCAGCTTGGGGACTAGCGGGAGTTTGAACTACGAGCAGTACTTC. Encoded protein: CASSLGTSGSLNYEQYF. V usage is TRBV7-9 and J usage is TRBJ2-7; 14 nucleotides match TRBD2. This CDR3 has 17 residues. V lost 3 bases and J lost 3; bases outside the gene matches: 7. The germline gives CDR1 SEHNR, CDR2 FQNEAQ (reference sequence).